The present entry profiles one T cell receptor beta chain with its context. What it recognizes is unknown. Preparation of TCR beta libraries was done by quantitative 5'-RACE with molecular barcodes. MiXCR, run by TCRdb on the 5' RACE reads, gives a single entry per CDR3 protein. The sample holds hundreds of thousands of distinct CDR3 sequences, approximately 20% seen once. The sample is drawn from a study of CD8 T cells in ankylosing spondylitis. Regarding the study as a whole: Disease-linked clones bore a CD8+ phenotype and were relatively rare in peripheral blood. Reports say disease-linked clones showed up significantly more in matched ankylosing spondylitis synovial fluid.

The TCR comes from a male donor with ankylosing spondylitis or in good health (not recorded which). The specimen was blood, either unsorted or a sorted T cell fraction (not recorded which).

The CDR3 nucleotides are TGTGCCGGGGAGGATCAGGGGTGGGGTGAGCAGTTCTTC. This sequence encodes CAGEDQGWGEQFF. The chain is built from TRBV6-6 and TRBJ2-1; D may be TRBD1 or TRBD2 (6 bases each). Per the germline V gene, CDR1 is MNHNY and CDR2 is SVGAGI (reference sequence). V lost 11 bases and J 9 bases, leaving 20 bases between the germline ends. The CDR3 covers 13 residues.